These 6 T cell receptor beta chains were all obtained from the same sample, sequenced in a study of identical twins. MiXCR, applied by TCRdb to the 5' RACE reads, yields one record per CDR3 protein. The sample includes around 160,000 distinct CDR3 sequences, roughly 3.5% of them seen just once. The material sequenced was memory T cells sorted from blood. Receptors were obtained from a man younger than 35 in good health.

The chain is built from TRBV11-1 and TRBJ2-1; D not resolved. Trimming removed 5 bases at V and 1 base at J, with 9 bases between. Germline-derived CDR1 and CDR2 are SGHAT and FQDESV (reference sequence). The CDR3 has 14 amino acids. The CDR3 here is CASSPLRSYNEQFF. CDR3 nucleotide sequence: TGTGCCAGCAGCCCGTTGAGATCCTACAATGAGCAGTTCTTC.

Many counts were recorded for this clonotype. The chain's CDR3 is CASSFIHTSTYEQYF. CDR3 coding DNA: TGTGCCAGCAGTTTCATCCACACGTCAACCTACGAGCAGTACTTC. The chain couples TRBV28 to TRBJ2-7; D unclear. V was clipped by 3 bases and J by 2 bases, with 14 bases between them. CDR1 and CDR2 (germline): MDHEN, SYDVKM. CDR3 size: 15 residues. The whole variable domain, remainder taken from reference TRBV28 and TRBJ2-7, is DVKVTQSSRYLVKRTGEKVFLECVQDMDHENMFWYRQDPGLGLRLIYFSYDVKMKEKGDIPEGYSVSREKKERFSLILESASTNQTSMYLCASSFIHTSTYEQYFGPGTRLTVT.

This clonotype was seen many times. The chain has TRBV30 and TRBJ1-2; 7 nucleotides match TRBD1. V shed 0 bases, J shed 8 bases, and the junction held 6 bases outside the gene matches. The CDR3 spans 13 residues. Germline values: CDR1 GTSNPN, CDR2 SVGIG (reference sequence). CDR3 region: CAWSVGGFEGYTF. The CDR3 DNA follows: TGTGCCTGGAGTGTAGGGGGCTTTGAGGGCTACACCTTC. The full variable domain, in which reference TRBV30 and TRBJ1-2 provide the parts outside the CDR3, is SQTIHQWPATLVQPVGSPLSLECTVEGTSNPNLYWYRQAAGRGLQLLFYSVGIGQISSEVPQNLSASRPQDRQFILSSKKLLLSDSGFYLCAWSVGGFEGYTFGSGTRLTVV.

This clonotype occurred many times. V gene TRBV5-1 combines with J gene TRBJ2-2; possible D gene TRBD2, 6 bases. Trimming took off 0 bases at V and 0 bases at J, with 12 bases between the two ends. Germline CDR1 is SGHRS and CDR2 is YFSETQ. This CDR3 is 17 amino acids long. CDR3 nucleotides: TGCGCCAGCAGCTTGGGCGCCGGGACTTCGAACACCGGGGAGCTGTTTTTT. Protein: CASSLGAGTSNTGELFF.

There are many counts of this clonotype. CDR3 residues: CASRSRGVIISSYNEQFF. As DNA, the CDR3 is TGTGCCAGCCGGTCTAGGGGGGTGATTATTAGCTCCTACAATGAGCAGTTCTTC. The chain has TRBV6-5 and TRBJ2-1; D possibly uses TRBD1 or TRBD2 (6 bases each). V was pared by 8 bases and J by 0 bases, with 23 bases between. Germline V gene data show CDR1 as MNHEY and CDR2 as SVGAGI. The CDR3 is made up of 18 amino acids.

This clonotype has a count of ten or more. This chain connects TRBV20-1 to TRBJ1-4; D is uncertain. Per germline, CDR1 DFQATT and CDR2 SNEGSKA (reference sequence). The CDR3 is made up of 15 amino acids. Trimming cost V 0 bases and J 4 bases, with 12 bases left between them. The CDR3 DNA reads TGCAGTGCTAGAGATTCCCGGACCTATAATGAAAAACTGTTTTTT. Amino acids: CSARDSRTYNEKLFF.